The text below deals with one TCR beta chain. Its antigen is as yet unknown. The CDR3 is 12 residues long. Germline values: CDR1 SEHNR, CDR2 FQNEAQ (reference sequence). Trimming pared 1 base from V and 9 bases from J, leaving 10 bases between. Regions amplified from RNA transcripts were the TCR beta CDR3 regions. First-round RT-PCR of the TCR CDR3 relied on the HTBI primer set. TCRdb itself ran the multiplex PCR reads through MiXCR, one entry per CDR3 protein. Altogether 95,000 to 100,000 distinct CDR3 sequences are present, over 50% being singletons, with the ten largest covering about 25%. Graves' hyperthyroidism qualified as stable when ophthalmopathy did not progress within 18 months. Among the patients, aged 18 to 65, hyperthyroidism was newly diagnosed and had lasted under 2 months. Diagnosis relied on clinical symptoms, serum thyroxine and TRAb, thyroid ultrasound and orbital computed tomography.

These data belong to a study of T cells in Graves' hyperthyroidism and ophthalmopathy. Study-wide findings and caveats: Most thyroid-expanded clonotypes above 0.001 were also found in blood.

This clonotype originated in a woman aged 35 to 49 with Graves' hyperthyroidism. The sample was blood. The rearrangement joins TRBV7-9 to TRBJ2-7; D is possibly TRBD2 (6 bases). DNA of the CDR3: TGTGCCAGCAGCTTAGGGGGGGACGGGCAGTACTTC. Amino acid sequence: CASSLGGDGQYF.